This T cell receptor (beta chain) derives from a study of cytomegalovirus exposure and HLA in healthy donors. With regard to this clone: Antigen specificity is unknown.

The PCR had 60 Vbeta and 13 Jbeta primers. The data were produced by immunoSEQ multiplex PCR, yet TCRdb's version contains in-frame clones alone and is incomplete. The table shows approximately 79,000 clones, with around 76% occurring only once. Study-level points and caveats: Analyzed later, most CMV-associated TCR beta chains appeared HLA-restricted. Diagnosis of cytomegalovirus status made by the classifier reportedly showed high specificity and sensitivity. Presence/absence analyses rested on an assumption that sequencing depth was roughly uniform across donors.

The CDR3 loop spans 14 amino acids. Germline CDR1 and CDR2: MNHNS and SASEGT. The V and J ends lost 1 base and 1 base respectively, with 7 bases between them. The sequence derives from a male donor in good health and CMV-seropositive. V and J are TRBV6-1 and TRBJ1-1; possible D gene TRBD1, 5 bases. The sequenced sample consisted of PBMCs. The CDR3 region has the DNA TGTGCCAGCAGTGAAGGGGGCGCGAACACTGAAGCTTTCTTT. Translated, it gives CASSEGGANTEAFF.